A selection of T cell receptor beta chains follows, all from one sample in a study of T-cell memory formation after mild COVID-19. In TCRdb, the 5' RACE reads were re-called with MiXCR into one record per CDR3 protein. The repertoire includes roughly 350,000 distinct CDR3 sequences, approximately 15% of them detected once, and around a fifth sits in the top ten. Sequenced material: PBMCs or a T cell subset sorted from them (not recorded which). All receptors derive from a young man who had mild COVID-19 (a few samples of this study predate the infection). Cell type and time point are not known. CDR3s include the opening cysteine and the closing phenylalanine or tryptophan. A D gene is named only where the DNA matches it firmly. Size is stated for part of the rows, as once, few or many counts, or as a class when the clone is expanded.

v_gene,len,j_gene,abundance,d_gene,CDR3aa,CDR3nt
TRBV27,15,TRBJ2-6,NA,NA,CASSKWGSGANVLTF,TGTGCCAGCAGTAAGTGGGGCTCTGGGGCCAACGTCCTGACTTTC
TRBV5-1,16,TRBJ1-1,few,NA,CASSLDSDRGNTEAFF,TGCGCCAGCAGCTTGGATAGTGACAGAGGGAACACTGAAGCTTTCTTT
TRBV18,15,TRBJ2-7,NA,TRBD1,CASSDWDRVDGEQYF,TGTGCCAGCTCGGACTGGGACAGGGTAGATGGCGAGCAGTACTTC
TRBV5-4,15,TRBJ2-7,few,TRBD1,CASSFRDRGSYEQYF,TGTGCCAGCAGCTTCCGGGACAGGGGCTCCTACGAGCAGTACTTC
TRBV10-3,15,TRBJ1-5,NA,TRBD1,CAISGTGDGNQPQHF,TGTGCCATCAGCGGGACAGGGGATGGCAATCAGCCCCAGCATTTT
TRBV6-1,13,TRBJ1-1,many,NA,CASSRGADTEAFF,TGTGCCAGCAGCCGGGGAGCGGACACTGAAGCTTTCTTT
TRBV2,15,TRBJ2-1,few,NA,CASRIGGAVINEQFF,TGTGCCAGCAGGATAGGGGGGGCAGTTATCAATGAGCAGTTCTTC
TRBV3-1,16,TRBJ2-3,many,NA,CASSPTWTVSTDTQYF,TGTGCCAGCAGCCCTACCTGGACGGTGAGCACAGATACGCAGTATTTT
TRBV5-1,14,TRBJ1-6,few,NA,CASTTGWTNSPLHF,TGCGCCAGCACCACGGGTTGGACTAATTCACCCCTCCACTTT
TRBV2,12,TRBJ1-5,many,NA,CASKLYNQPQHF,TGTGCCAGCAAACTGTACAATCAGCCCCAGCATTTT
TRBV19,13,TRBJ1-2,NA,NA,CASSDSNLYGYTF,TGTGCCAGTAGCGACAGTAACCTTTATGGCTACACCTTC
TRBV7-2,14,TRBJ1-2,NA,TRBD1,CASSTGTASYGYTF,TGTGCCAGCAGCACCGGGACAGCTTCCTATGGCTACACCTTC
TRBV5-1,16,TRBJ2-2,many,NA,CASSLSRHQNTGELFF,TGCGCCAGCAGCTTGTCCAGACACCAGAACACCGGGGAGCTGTTTTTT
TRBV4-1,12,TRBJ1-4,NA,NA,CASSQNDEKLFF,TGCGCCAGCAGCCAAAACGATGAAAAACTGTTTTTT
TRBV6-6,14,TRBJ2-1,few,NA,CASTPGNSYNEQFF,TGTGCCAGCACCCCTGGGAACAGTTACAATGAGCAGTTCTTC
TRBV7-6,15,TRBJ2-6,NA,TRBD1,CASSNRGAGANVLTF,TGTGCCAGCAGCAACAGGGGGGCTGGGGCCAACGTCCTGACTTTC
TRBV10-2,14,TRBJ2-7,many,NA,CASSAPRLGYEQYF,TGCGCCAGCAGTGCCCCCCGTTTGGGTTACGAGCAGTACTTC
TRBV6-5,14,TRBJ2-1,NA,TRBD1,CATKGQVNYNEQFF,TGTGCCACCAAAGGACAGGTTAATTACAATGAGCAGTTCTTC
TRBV4-3,13,TRBJ2-1,NA,NA,CASSQDSFNEQFF,TGCGCCAGCAGCCAAGACAGCTTTAATGAGCAGTTCTTC
TRBV9,16,TRBJ2-7,few,TRBD1,CASSATKGAPSYEQYF,TGTGCCAGCAGCGCCACAAAGGGGGCCCCCTCCTACGAGCAGTACTTC
TRBV5-1,14,TRBJ2-1,few,NA,CASSLGLVDNEQFF,TGCGCCAGCAGCTTGGGACTAGTAGACAATGAGCAGTTCTTC
TRBV5-1,16,TRBJ2-3,NA,NA,CASSPGSTLRSDTQYF,TGCGCCAGCAGCCCTGGGTCCACATTAAGGTCAGATACGCAGTATTTT